What follows are 29 T cell receptor beta chains derived from one specimen sequenced in a study of blood T cell repertoires in COVID-19. The assay was immunoSEQ multiplex PCR, and TCRdb's table has in-frame clones only and misses some. The sample consists of around 180,000 clones, approximately 84% of them appearing once. Sequenced sample: peripheral blood. The receptors derive from a human donor in a cohort sampled during active COVID-19.

The J gene is TRBJ1-6, the V gene TRBV27; 8 bases are a match to TRBD1. CDR3 length: 16 amino acids. Germline CDR1 reads MNHEY; CDR2 reads SMNVEV (reference sequence). V shed 5 bases and J 0 bases; nucleotides not matched to a gene: 3. The CDR3 region has the DNA TGTGCCAGCAGTCCGGACAGGGACTCCTATAATTCACCCCTCCACTTT. Encoded protein: CASSPDRDSYNSPLHF.

The rearrangement joins TRBV12-3 or TRBV12-4 to TRBJ1-2, with 7 bases lining up with TRBD1. V gave up 6 bases and J gave up 7 bases; unmatched junction bases: 8. The CDR3 is made up of 13 amino acids. CDR3 region: CASSHEGALGYTF. The CDR3 nucleotides read TGTGCCAGCAGCCACGAGGGGGCGCTTGGCTACACCTTC.

The CDR3 reads CASSSEGTDTSGNTIYF. CDR3 bases: TGTGCCAGCAGCTCAGAAGGGACAGACACTTCTGGAAACACCATATATTTT. This sequence joins TRBV7-9 and TRBJ1-3, with 7 bases lining up with TRBD1. The CDR3 length is 17 residues. Germline lookup yields CDR1 SEHNR and CDR2 FQNEAQ (reference sequence). V dropped 4 bases and J dropped 1; count of bases not matched to a gene: 10. Drawing the rest from reference TRBV7-9 and TRBJ1-3, the complete variable domain is DTGVSQNPRHKITKRGQNVTFRCDPISEHNRLYWYRQTLGQGPEFLTYFQNEAQLEKSRLLSDRFSAERPKGSFSTLEIQRTEQGDSAMYLCASSSEGTDTSGNTIYFGEGSWLTVV.

The chain has TRBV3-1 (or the pseudogene TRBV3-2) and TRBJ2-1; TRBD2 matches 13 bases. Germline V lookup: CDR1 LGHDT, CDR2 YNNKEL (reference sequence). With 4 bases clipped from V and 6 bases from J, the junction kept 9 bases outside the gene matches. CDR3 size: 17 residues. For the CDR3, the DNA is TGTGCCAGCAGCCCCCAACCGACTAGCGGGGGGCTCAATGAGCAGTTCTTC. It codes for CASSPQPTSGGLNEQFF.

The chain links TRBV18 to TRBJ1-5, with 10 bases identical to TRBD1. Trimming took 5 bases from V and 2 from J; bases not matched to a gene: 3. Germline-derived CDR1 and CDR2 are KGHSH and LQKENI. This CDR3 is built from 15 residues. The CDR3 protein is CASSVGTGGNQPQHF. In DNA form, the CDR3 reads TGTGCCAGCTCAGTCGGGACAGGGGGCAATCAGCCCCAGCATTTT. The full variable domain, with the rest looked up from reference TRBV18 and TRBJ1-5, is NAGVMQNPRHLVRRRGQEARLRCSPMKGHSHVYWYRQLPEEGLKFMVYLQKENIIDESGMPKERFSAEFPKEGPSILRIQQVVRGDSAAYFCASSVGTGGNQPQHFGDGTRLSIL.

The rearrangement uses TRBV6-5 and TRBJ2-2; D is ambiguous. The germline CDR1 and CDR2 sequences are MNHEY and SVGAGI. Trimming stripped 6 bases from V and 4 bases from J, with 6 bases between. This CDR3 has 12 amino acids. The DNA of the CDR3 is TGTGCCAGCAGCCAGTCCACCGGGGAGCTGTTTTTT. This translates into CASSQSTGELFF.

The chain has TRBV12-3 or TRBV12-4 and TRBJ2-3; no clear D gene. The CDR3 extends over 12 amino acids. V was trimmed by 8 bases and J by 2 bases, leaving 8 bases between them. The CDR3 coding sequence is TGTGCCAGCGGTACTACCACAGATACGCAGTATTTT. Translating it yields CASGTTTDTQYF.

This chain connects TRBV5-8 to TRBJ1-1; tentatively, D is TRBD1 (6 bases). Germline V gene sequence: CDR1 SGHTS, CDR2 YDEGEE. V was pared by 1 base and J by 4 bases, with 14 bases between. This CDR3 region has 15 residues. The CDR3 reads CASSLTWNRATEAFF. The CDR3 region has the DNA TGTGCCAGCAGCTTGACATGGAACAGGGCCACTGAAGCTTTCTTT.

The chain links TRBV2 to TRBJ1-4, with 10 bases lining up with TRBD1. This CDR3 spans 16 amino acids. The junction had 7 bases not matched to a gene; V was cut back by 5 bases and J by 4 bases. The germline gives CDR1 SNHLY, CDR2 FYNNEI. This CDR3 is CASSPDRGLDNEKLFF. Here the CDR3 DNA reads TGTGCCAGCAGTCCTGACAGGGGGCTGGATAATGAAAAACTGTTTTTT.

The chain carries TRBV11-2 and TRBJ2-7, with a tentative D call TRBD1 (6 bases). V was pared by 7 bases and J by 2 bases, with 12 bases between. The CDR3 has 13 residues. The germline CDR1 and CDR2 sequences are SGHAT and FQNNGV. CDR3 bases: TGTGCCAGCATCGGAGAGGGGGCCTACGAGCAGTACTTC. Its protein is CASIGEGAYEQYF.

The gene calls are TRBV12-3 or TRBV12-4 and TRBJ2-5, with D possibly matching TRBD2 (5 bases). The CDR3 covers 13 residues. V lost 6 bases and J lost 2, with 10 bases in between. The CDR3 coding sequence is TGTGCCAGCAGCGCGCGGAGGCAAGAGACCCAGTACTTC. Its protein is CASSARRQETQYF.

The V gene is TRBV1, the J gene TRBJ2-7; TRBD2, the table's D call, was not compared with the DNA. TRBV1 has pseudogene status. The CDR3 runs to 15 residues. The CDR3 here is CTSGPLAGGTYEQYF. The CDR3 DNA reads TGCACCAGCGGACCTCTAGCGGGGGGCACCTACGAGCAGTACTTC.

The rearrangement joins TRBV5-6 to TRBJ2-1, with TRBD1 matching over 9 bases. CDR3 size: 16 residues. The trim removed 1 base at V and 7 bases at J, leaving 9 bases unmatched. CDR1 is SGHDT and CDR2 is YYEEEE in the germline V gene. The CDR3 DNA sequence: TGTGCCAGCAGCTTGCTAGGACAGGGGAGGGATAATGAGCAGTTCTTC. It is translated as CASSLLGQGRDNEQFF.

The chain couples TRBV6-5 to TRBJ2-2, with 9 bases matching TRBD1. Germline V gene data show CDR1 as MNHEY and CDR2 as SVGAGI. The junction had 6 bases not matched to a gene; V was cut back by 8 bases and J by 5 bases. The CDR3 totals 14 residues. In nucleotides, the CDR3 is TGTGCCAGCGCTTCGGGACAGGGAACCGGGGAGCTGTTTTTT. Residues: CASASGQGTGELFF.

The rearrangement joins TRBV2 to TRBJ2-3; 9 bases agree with TRBD1. Germline values: CDR1 SNHLY, CDR2 FYNNEI. V shed 5 bases and J 3 bases; nucleotides not matched to a gene: 6. This CDR3 is 15 amino acids long. CDR3 sequence reads: CASSKGTGRTDTQYF. CDR3 nucleotide sequence: TGTGCCAGCAGTAAGGGGACAGGGAGGACAGATACGCAGTATTTT.

The chain has TRBV29-1 and TRBJ1-1; D not certain. Germline-derived CDR1 and CDR2 are SQVTM and ANQGSEA. The CDR3 sequence is 13 residues long. The V gene lost 5 bases and the J gene lost 0 bases, with 10 bases spanning the gap. This CDR3 reads CSVSGLMNTEAFF. The CDR3 DNA is TGCAGCGTTAGCGGGTTAATGAACACTGAAGCTTTCTTT.

The chain links TRBV10-1 to TRBJ2-1; 7 nucleotides align to TRBD1. V dropped 3 bases and J dropped 7; count of bases not matched to a gene: 9. The V gene's germline CDR1 is WNHNN and CDR2 SYGVQD (reference sequence). The CDR3 length is 15 residues. CDR3 bases: TGCGCCAGCAGTGAATGGTCAGGGGGAATAAATGAGCAGTTCTTC. Its translation is CASSEWSGGINEQFF.

This rearrangement joins TRBV18 to TRBJ1-1, with 10 bases identical to TRBD1. The CDR3 has 15 amino acids. The V gene's germline CDR1 is KGHSH and CDR2 LQKENI. With V trimmed by 2 bases and J by 1 base, 1 base remained unmatched. The CDR3 loop is CASSPDRGPNTEAFF. Written as DNA, the CDR3 is TGTGCCAGCTCACCAGACAGGGGGCCGAACACTGAAGCTTTCTTT.

CDR3 loop: CASSQEGVGWNEKLFF. The CDR3, as DNA: TGCGCCAGCAGCCAAGAAGGGGTAGGATGGAATGAAAAACTGTTTTTT. The chain joins TRBV4-1 to TRBJ1-4; D may be TRBD1 (5 bases). In germline, CDR1 is MGHRA, CDR2 YSYEKL. This CDR3 is 16 amino acids long. Trimming left V 0 bases short and J 5 bases short, with 13 bases between.

The genes are TRBV4-1 and TRBJ1-2, with D tentatively TRBD1 (5 bases). Germline V gene data show CDR1 as MGHRA and CDR2 as YSYEKL. V gave up 4 bases and J gave up 7 bases, with 19 bases separating them. This CDR3 is built from 15 residues. In DNA, the CDR3 is TGCGCCAGCAGCCCCCGAATCCAAAGGGGCTCTGGCTACACCTTC. Residues: CASSPRIQRGSGYTF.

The J gene is TRBJ1-2, the V gene TRBV20-1; 7 nucleotides agree with TRBD1. Trimming cost V 8 bases and J 3 bases; bases outside gene matches: 3. The germline gives CDR1 DFQATT, CDR2 SNEGSKA (reference sequence). The length of the CDR3 is 11 residues. Here the CDR3 DNA reads TGCAGTTCCACAGGGGACTATGGCTACACCTTC. It encodes CSSTGDYGYTF.

The genes are TRBV7-6 and TRBJ1-1; 7 bases agree with TRBD1. V dropped 4 bases and J dropped 6; count of bases not matched to a gene: 5. The CDR3 spans 13 residues. CDR1 and CDR2 from the germline V gene are SGHVS and FNYEAQ. The CDR3 coding sequence is TGTGCCAGCAGCTCATTTACAGGGGCTGAAGCTTTCTTT. Translated, it gives CASSSFTGAEAFF.

V gene TRBV5-4 combines with J gene TRBJ2-1, with D possibly TRBD2 on 5 matching bases. This CDR3 region has 14 residues. The V and J ends lost 4 bases and 4 bases respectively, with 12 bases between them. Germline V CDR1 and CDR2: SGHNT, YYREEE (reference sequence). The CDR3 nucleotides read TGTGCCAGCAGCAGAGGAGGAGATTACAATGAGCAGTTCTTC. It is translated as CASSRGGDYNEQFF.

The CDR3 DNA follows: TGTGCCAGCTCACCACAACAGGGGGCTGGCGAAGCTTTCTTT. Translating gives CASSPQQGAGEAFF. This chain links TRBV18 with TRBJ1-1; TRBD1 matches at 9 bases. Germline V gives CDR1 KGHSH, CDR2 LQKENI. The CDR3 runs to 14 residues. The V and J ends lost 1 base and 8 bases, in that order; junction bases with no gene match: 5.

This clone appeared a few times. The genes are TRBV4-1 and TRBJ1-2; the match to TRBD1 covers 11 bases. This CDR3 contains 14 residues. The ends lost 3 bases at V and 8 bases at J; junction bases unmatched: 5. The V gene's germline CDR1 is MGHRA and CDR2 YSYEKL. The CDR3 loop is CASSQGQGVLGYTF. Written as DNA, the CDR3 is TGCGCCAGCAGCCAGGGACAGGGGGTTTTAGGCTACACCTTC.

This chain connects TRBV3-1 (or the pseudogene TRBV3-2) to TRBJ2-3, with 8 bases matching TRBD2. V lost 7 bases and J lost 0; bases outside the gene matches: 3. The CDR3 totals 14 residues. From germline, CDR1 is LGHDT and CDR2 YNNKEL (reference sequence). Here the CDR3 reads CASTPGGSTDTQYF. CDR3 nucleotides: TGTGCCAGCACCCCGGGAGGGAGCACAGATACGCAGTATTTT.

V gene TRBV9 combines with J gene TRBJ1-5, with TRBD1 matching over 8 bases. This CDR3 contains 16 residues. Germline-derived CDR1 and CDR2 are SGDLS and YYNGEE. Trimming took 3 bases from V and 2 from J; bases not matched to a gene: 7. This chain's CDR3 is CASSEGTGGGNQPQHF. The CDR3 DNA reads TGTGCCAGCAGCGAGGGGACAGGCGGGGGCAATCAGCCCCAGCATTTT.

The chain joins TRBV6-5 to TRBJ1-1; tentative D call: TRBD1 (6 bases). The CDR3 loop spans 14 amino acids. The V end was cut by 2 bases, the J end by 3 bases, with 10 bases between. Per germline, CDR1 MNHEY and CDR2 SVGAGI. CDR3 loop: CASSYRGSHTEAFF. The CDR3 region has the DNA TGTGCCAGCAGTTACAGGGGGTCTCACACTGAAGCTTTCTTT.

The chain is built from TRBV4-1 and TRBJ1-2, with TRBD1 matching 7 bases. V shed 3 bases and J 5 bases; nucleotides not matched to a gene: 6. The germline gives CDR1 MGHRA, CDR2 YSYEKL. CDR3 length equals 14 residues. The CDR3 here is CASSQGQQFYGYTF. CDR3 sequence (DNA): TGCGCCAGCAGCCAGGGACAGCAATTTTATGGCTACACCTTC.